This T cell receptor (beta chain) was captured by sequencing in a study of T cell repertoires in aging, cancer and after chemotherapy. Study-level background: Donor ages fell into six groups from 30 or younger up to 70 or older. Findings and caveats of the study: The repertoire data cannot show anything about immunological memory following chemotherapy. Thymic emigration or peripheral T cell expansion may be impaired by lymphoid organ infiltration in hematological cancer.

The ends were cut back, 4 bases at V and 0 bases at J, with 12 bases in the middle. The germline CDR1 and CDR2 sequences are MNHNY and SVGAGI (reference sequence). The CDR3 is 16 residues long. Peripheral blood genomic DNA, not sorted cells or RNA, was the template. This clonotype has just a few counts. What it recognizes is unknown. A mixed TRB-A/B primer pool amplified rearranged TRB by multiplex touch-down PCR. Using its own MiXCR run on the multiplex PCR reads, TCRdb lists one record per CDR3 protein. The sample carries roughly 3,000 distinct CDR3 sequences, about a fifth recorded once. The sequence was collected from a human donor with a blood cancer. The sequencing input was blood. This chain links TRBV6-6 with TRBJ1-4, with no clear D. The CDR3 nucleotides are TGTGCCAGCAGTTTTGGGCAGCTTGCAACTAATGAAAAACTGTTTTTT. This gives the protein CASSFGQLATNEKLFF.